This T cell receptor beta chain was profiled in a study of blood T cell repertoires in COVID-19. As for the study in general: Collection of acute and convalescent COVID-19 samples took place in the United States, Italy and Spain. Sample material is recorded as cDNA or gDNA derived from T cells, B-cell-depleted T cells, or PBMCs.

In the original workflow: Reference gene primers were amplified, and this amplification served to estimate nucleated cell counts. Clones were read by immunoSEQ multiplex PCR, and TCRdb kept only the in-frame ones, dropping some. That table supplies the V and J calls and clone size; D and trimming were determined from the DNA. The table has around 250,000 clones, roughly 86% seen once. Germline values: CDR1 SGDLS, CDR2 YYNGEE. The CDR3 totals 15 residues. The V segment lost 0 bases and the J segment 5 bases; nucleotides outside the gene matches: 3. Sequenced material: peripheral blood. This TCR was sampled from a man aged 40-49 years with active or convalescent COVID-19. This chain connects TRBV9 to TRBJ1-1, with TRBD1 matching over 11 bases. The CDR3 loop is CASSVVGTGGTEAFF. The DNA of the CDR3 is TGTGCCAGCAGCGTAGTAGGGACAGGGGGTACTGAAGCTTTCTTT. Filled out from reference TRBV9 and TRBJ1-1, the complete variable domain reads DSGVTQTPKHLITATGQRVTLRCSPRSGDLSVYWYQQSLDQGLQFLIQYYNGEERAKGNILERFSAQQFPDLHSELNLSSLELGDSALYFCASSVVGTGGTEAFFGQGTRLTVV.